This T cell receptor (beta chain) is from a study of blood T cell repertoires in COVID-19. Study details: There were acute and convalescent COVID-19 samples, and they came from the United States, Italy and Spain. The analysed material was cDNA or gDNA that came from T cells, B-cell-depleted T cells, or PBMCs.

In the authors' methods: How many nucleated cells were present was estimated from reference gene primer amplification. Produced via immunoSEQ multiplex PCR; TCRdb's table is partial and in-frame only. That table supplies the V and J calls and clone size; D and trimming were determined from the DNA. The sample consists of fewer than 300,000 clones, approximately 90% of them appearing once. The source is a woman aged 40 to 50 who had recovered from COVID-19. Sequenced input: peripheral blood.

The CDR3 loop reads CARSLAPSIRITNTGELFF. The CDR3 DNA reads TGTGCCAGAAGCTTGGCGCCTAGCATTCGCATCACGAACACCGGGGAGCTGTTTTTT. The chain employs TRBV5-3 and TRBJ2-2; tentative D call: TRBD2 (5 bases). TRBV5-3 is an open reading frame whose function is uncertain. This CDR3 comprises 19 residues. The V end was cut by 0 bases, the J end by 0 bases, with 18 bases between.